This record covers a single TCR beta chain. This clonotype was recorded a few times. Its target antigen remains unknown. Within one base of it there is no much larger clone, and no base qualities were kept. Every donor was a healthy Caucasian. These data originate in a study of identical twins (dated by TCRdb to 2016 to 2018). Turning to the overall study: The study deep-sequenced TCR alpha and beta repertoires from monozygotic twins, unrelated adults of various ages and cord blood to test whether fetal clonotypes persist. To rule out contamination, replicate twin experiments were performed at different times with different library preparation protocols. Results the study describes overall, beyond this receptor: Excess twin sharing in beta out-of-frame sequences was weaker because fewer shared sequences lowered the signal-to-noise ratio. Because the same donors could not be followed over many years, the conclusions relied on cross-sectional statistical analysis. Zero-insertion analyses could be partly confounded by invariant T cells such as MAIT and iNKT, though diverse VJ usage argued against such confounding for most clonotypes. Out-of-frame TCR alpha sequences shared between twins showed an excess of low generation-probability sequences compared with coincidental sharing between unrelated individuals. Abundant cord blood beta clonotypes carried fewer insertions; young adult naive repertoires showed a weaker similar trend, while memory repertoires showed none. In monozygotic twins, out-of-frame TCR alpha sharing was systematically underestimated by recombination models, although the models agreed with sharing between unrelated individuals.

To prepare the library, 5' RACE was applied. Sequencer: Illumina HiSeq 2000. Template switching added a universal primer binding site, and the final cDNA carried a unique molecular identifier that allowed TCR cDNA molecules to be counted accurately. Specific primers in the conserved constant-segment region were used to synthesize first-strand cDNA for the TCR alpha and beta chains. To control for contamination, each cDNA library was double barcoded with a SMART-Mk sample barcode plus Illumina barcodes. TruSeq adapter sequences along with Illumina sample barcodes were introduced in two successive PCR steps. Sequencing of the TCR alpha and beta cDNA libraries was done on the Illumina HiSeq platform using custom primers. The published analysis was carried out like this. Unique molecular identifiers were extracted from raw reads with MiGEC, and CDR3 positions were determined with MiXCR. For each individual, recombination models were inferred using an EM algorithm with the repgenHMM and IGoR tools. The tcR package in R was used for shared clonotype analysis, with sharing normalized by the product of cloneset sizes. Out-of-frame nonproductive sequences were analyzed to study raw recombination free of thymic and clonal selection effects. Clones were called with MiXCR by TCRdb after fastp trimmed the public reads at Q25, and only in-frame beta chains were retained. Merged by CDR3 protein, the rows form single entries marked with the most common genes and DNA. TCRdb, not the authors, supplied the V and J calls. A total of around 1.7 million distinct CDR3 sequences appear in this sample, around 33% of them only once. The ten largest clones take up about 0.27% of the sample.

The CDR1 and CDR2 encoded by the germline V gene are SGHTA and FQGNSA. There are 17 amino acids in the CDR3, from cysteine to phenylalanine inclusive. Here the CDR3 DNA is all that survives: 51 bases in frame from base 1. V and J lose 4 bases and 7 bases, and a span of 20 bases separates them. Sequenced input: cord blood. This receptor was identified in a newborn girl in good health. The chain is made from TRBV7-2 and TRBJ1-6; the D region possibly corresponds to TRBD1 (5 bases align). Here the CDR3 is given as CASSSLGRDGTNSPLHF. The nucleotide sequence reads as follows: TGTGCCAGCAGCTCCCTCGGGAGGGACGGTACAAATTCACCCCTCCACTTT.